The entry that follows covers one T cell receptor beta chain sequence. The antigen is not known. Assay: immunoSEQ multiplex PCR; the TCRdb copy retains only in-frame clones and omits some. Of 330,000 or so clones in the sample, around 90% were seen once. The data stem from a study of Ad26.COV2.S vaccination and SARS-CoV-2 variants. Background on the study: Donor had been placed in the Ad26.COV2.S arm of the COV1001 trial. Study-level findings and limits: Non-spike TCR breadth showed similarity between vaccine and placebo recipients.

Treatment given: around 19 received Ad26.COV2.S at low or high dose, single or two shots; several received placebo; per-sample allocation not given. Sampling was done on day 63 after the first vaccine or placebo injection. The sequence was collected from a person aged 18-60 years who received the Ad26.COV2.S COVID-19 vaccine or a placebo. Sequenced here: peripheral blood, sampled in a trial of Ad26.COV2.S vaccine versus placebo.

The CDR3 reads CASSLVRLPGNQPQHF. The CDR3 DNA sequence: TGTGCCAGCAGCTTAGTTAGGCTGCCGGGCAATCAGCCCCAGCATTTT. The chain is built from TRBV7-8 and TRBJ1-5, with D unclear. This CDR3 region has 16 residues. Germline V lookup: CDR1 SGHVS, CDR2 FQNEAQ. The V end lost 1 base, the J end lost 2 bases, and 12 bases lay between the germline ends.